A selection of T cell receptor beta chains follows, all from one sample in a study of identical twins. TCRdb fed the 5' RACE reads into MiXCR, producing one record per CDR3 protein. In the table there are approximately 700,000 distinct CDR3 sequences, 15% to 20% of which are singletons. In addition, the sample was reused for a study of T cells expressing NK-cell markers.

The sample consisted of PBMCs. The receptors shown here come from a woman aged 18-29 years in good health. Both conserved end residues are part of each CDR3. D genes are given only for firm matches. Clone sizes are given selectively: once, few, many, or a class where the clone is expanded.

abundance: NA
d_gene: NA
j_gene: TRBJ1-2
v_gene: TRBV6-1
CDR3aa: CASSKDGGYYGYTF
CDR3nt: TGTGCCAGCAGTAAGGACGGAGGATACTATGGCTACACCTTC

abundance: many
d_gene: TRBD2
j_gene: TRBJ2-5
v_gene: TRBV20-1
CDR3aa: CSAREKSSGSETQYF
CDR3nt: TGCAGTGCTAGAGAAAAGTCTAGCGGGAGCGAGACCCAGTACTTC

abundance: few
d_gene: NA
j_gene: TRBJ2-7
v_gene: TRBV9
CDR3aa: CASSVEGTSTYEQYF
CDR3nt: TGTGCCAGCAGCGTAGAGGGGACAAGTACCTACGAGCAGTACTTC

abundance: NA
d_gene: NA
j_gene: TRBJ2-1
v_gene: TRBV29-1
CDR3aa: CSVRIRSGYNEQFF
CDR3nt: TGCAGCGTGAGAATCCGTAGCGGATACAATGAGCAGTTCTTC

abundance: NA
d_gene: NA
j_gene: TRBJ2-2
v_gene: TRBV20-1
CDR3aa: CSAIPGTQNTGELFF
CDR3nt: TGCAGTGCTATACCCGGGACACAGAACACCGGGGAGCTGTTTTTT

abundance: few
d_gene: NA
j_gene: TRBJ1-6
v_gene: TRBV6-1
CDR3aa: CASSPRGEISGSPLHF
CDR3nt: TGTGCCAGCAGTCCAAGAGGGGAAATTAGTGGTTCACCCCTCCACTTT

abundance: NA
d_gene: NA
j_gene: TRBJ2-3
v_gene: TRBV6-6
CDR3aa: CASNPGDTQYF
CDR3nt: TGTGCCAGCAATCCCGGGGATACGCAGTATTTT

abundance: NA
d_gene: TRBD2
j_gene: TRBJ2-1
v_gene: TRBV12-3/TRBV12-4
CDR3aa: CASESGSGGYNEQFF
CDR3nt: TGTGCCAGCGAATCGGGTAGCGGGGGCTACAATGAGCAGTTCTTC

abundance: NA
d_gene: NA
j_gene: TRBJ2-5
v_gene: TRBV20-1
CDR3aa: CSVRRSQETQYF
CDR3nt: TGCAGTGTGAGGAGGAGCCAAGAGACCCAGTACTTC

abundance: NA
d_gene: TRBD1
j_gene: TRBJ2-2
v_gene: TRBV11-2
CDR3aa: CASSLNDRDTGELFF
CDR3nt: TGTGCCAGCAGCTTAAACGACAGGGACACCGGGGAGCTGTTTTTT

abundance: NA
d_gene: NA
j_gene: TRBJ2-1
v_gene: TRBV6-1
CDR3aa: CASSEANEQFF
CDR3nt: TGTGCCAGCAGTGAAGCTAATGAGCAGTTCTTC

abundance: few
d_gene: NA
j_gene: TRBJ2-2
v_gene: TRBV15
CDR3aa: CATSRGYGTGELFF
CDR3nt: TGTGCCACCAGCAGAGGGTACGGCACCGGGGAGCTGTTTTTT

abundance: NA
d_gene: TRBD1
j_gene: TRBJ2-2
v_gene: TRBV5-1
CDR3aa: CASSLALDRKTYGELFF
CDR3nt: TGCGCCAGCAGCTTGGCCCTGGACAGGAAGACGTACGGGGAGCTGTTTTTT

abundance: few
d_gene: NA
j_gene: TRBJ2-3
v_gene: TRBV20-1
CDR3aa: CSASKSADTQYF
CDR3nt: TGCAGTGCTTCTAAATCGGCAGATACGCAGTATTTT

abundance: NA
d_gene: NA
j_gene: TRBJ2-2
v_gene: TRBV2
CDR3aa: CASSRDWGGELFF
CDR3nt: TGTGCCAGCAGTCGGGACTGGGGCGGGGAGCTGTTTTTT

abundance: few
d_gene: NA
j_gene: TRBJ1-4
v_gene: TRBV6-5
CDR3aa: CASSYSRVLSANEKLFF
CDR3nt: TGTGCCAGCAGTTACTCCCGAGTTCTGTCGGCAAATGAAAAACTGTTTTTT

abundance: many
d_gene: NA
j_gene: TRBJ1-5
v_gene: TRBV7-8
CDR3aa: CASSLGHHNQPQHF
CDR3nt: TGTGCCAGCAGCTTAGGACACCACAATCAGCCCCAGCATTTT

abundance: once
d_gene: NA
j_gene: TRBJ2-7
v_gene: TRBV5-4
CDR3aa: CASSLDRREGYEQYF
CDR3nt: TGTGCCAGCAGCTTGGATCGCCGGGAAGGCTACGAGCAGTACTTC

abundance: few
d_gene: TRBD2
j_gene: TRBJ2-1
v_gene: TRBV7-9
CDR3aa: CASSLRASGGRYNEQFF
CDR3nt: TGTGCCAGCAGCTTAAGGGCTAGCGGGGGACGCTACAATGAGCAGTTCTTC

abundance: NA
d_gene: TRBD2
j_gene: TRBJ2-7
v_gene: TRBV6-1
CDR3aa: CAGRTSGMSYEQYF
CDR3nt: TGTGCCGGAAGGACTAGCGGGATGTCCTACGAGCAGTACTTC